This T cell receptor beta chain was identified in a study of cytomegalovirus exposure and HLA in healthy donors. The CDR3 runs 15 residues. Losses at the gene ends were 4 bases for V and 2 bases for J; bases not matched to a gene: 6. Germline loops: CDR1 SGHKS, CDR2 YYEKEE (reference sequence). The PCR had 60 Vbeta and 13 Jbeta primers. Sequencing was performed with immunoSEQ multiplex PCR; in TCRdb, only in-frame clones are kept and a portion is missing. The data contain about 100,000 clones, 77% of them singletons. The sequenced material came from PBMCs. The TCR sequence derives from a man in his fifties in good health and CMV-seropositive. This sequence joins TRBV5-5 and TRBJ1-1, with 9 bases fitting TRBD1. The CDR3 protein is CASSLWGQGNTEAFF. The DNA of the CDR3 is TGTGCCAGCAGCCTCTGGGGACAGGGCAACACTGAAGCTTTCTTT. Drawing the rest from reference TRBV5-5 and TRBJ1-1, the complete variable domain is DAGVTQSPTHLIKTRGQQVTLRCSPISGHKSVSWYQQVLGQGPQFIFQYYEKEERGRGNFPDRFSARQFPNYSSELNVNALLLGDSALYLCASSLWGQGNTEAFFGQGTRLTVV.